The 27 T cell receptor beta chains below were found in one sample sequenced in a study of blood T cells in healthy people across ages. PCR was performed a second time for 7 to 11 cycles using a sample-barcoded 5' primer and a J-beta primer mix. TCRdb re-derived calls from the 5' RACE reads in MiXCR, one entry per CDR3 protein. The sample records 650,000 to 800,000 distinct CDR3 sequences, approximately 52% being singletons. Sequencing was carried out using blood. These receptor sequences come from a woman aged 80 or over in good health.

In this sample, this clonotype turned up many times. V gene TRBV15 combines with J gene TRBJ2-1; D is undetermined. Trimming took off 5 bases at V and 9 bases at J, with 17 bases between the two ends. CDR1 and CDR2 from the germline V gene are LNHNV and YYDKDF (reference sequence). This CDR3 contains 14 residues. The CDR3: CATSRLNREGEQFF. The CDR3, as DNA: TGTGCCACCAGCCGACTTAATCGAGAAGGTGAGCAGTTCTTC. The entire variable domain, with the rest obtained from reference TRBV15 and TRBJ2-1, is as follows: DAMVIQNPRYQVTQFGKPVTLSCSQTLNHNVMYWYQQKSSQAPKLLFHYYDKDFNNEADTPDNFQSRRPNTSFCFLDIRSPGLGDTAMYLCATSRLNREGEQFFGPGTRLTVL.

Details on this clonotype: A much larger clonotype is one base distant, so this may be a read error. The chain joins TRBV29-1 to TRBJ2-3, with D possibly being TRBD1 (6 bases). V lost 7 bases to trimming and J lost 0 bases, with 14 bases between them. The CDR3 consists of 14 residues. The germline gives CDR1 SQVTM, CDR2 ANQGSEA. The CDR3, as DNA: TGCAGCGCCCACGGGGACAAAAGCACAGATACGCAGTATTTT. Translation gives CSAHGDKSTDTQYF.

This clonotype was found many times. The chain recombines TRBV2 with TRBJ2-1, with 7 bases aligning to TRBD2. V lost 6 bases and J lost 8; bases outside the gene matches: 10. CDR1 SNHLY and CDR2 FYNNEI come from the germline V gene. This CDR3 contains 14 residues. As DNA, the CDR3 is TGTGCCAGCAGCCCGGGACTATCTTTTCATGAGCAGTTCTTC. This sequence encodes CASSPGLSFHEQFF. The full variable domain, its missing parts supplied by reference TRBV2 and TRBJ2-1, is EPEVTQTPSHQVTQMGQEVILRCVPISNHLYFYWYRQILGQKVEFLVSFYNNEISEKSEIFDDQFSVERPDGSNFTLKIRSTKLEDSAMYFCASSPGLSFHEQFFGPGTRLTVL.

This clonotype was detected many times. The chain has TRBV20-1 and TRBJ1-2, with 9 bases fitting TRBD1. This CDR3 contains 13 residues. V lost 6 bases to trimming and J lost 5 bases; unmatched junction nucleotides: 7. From germline, CDR1 is DFQATT and CDR2 SNEGSKA (reference sequence). The CDR3 region has the DNA TGCAGTGCCGGAACAGGGGGCCTTTATGGCTACACCTTC. It translates to CSAGTGGLYGYTF.

This clonotype was counted many times. This chain's CDR3 is CASSVITGPYNEQFF. The CDR3 DNA reads as TGTGCCAGCAGCGTAATTACAGGCCCCTACAATGAGCAGTTCTTC. J is TRBJ2-1 and V is TRBV9; weak D call: TRBD1 (5 bases). Trimming took 1 base from V and 2 from J, leaving 10 bases between them. This CDR3 comprises 15 residues. The V gene's germline CDR1 is SGDLS and CDR2 YYNGEE.

The rearrangement uses TRBV6-6 and TRBJ2-1; D perhaps matches TRBD1 (6 bases). There are 16 residues in the CDR3. Germline V gene lookup returns CDR1 MNHNY and CDR2 SVGAGI (reference sequence). V lost 0 bases and J lost 5, with 14 bases in between. CDR3 sequence (DNA): TGTGCCAGCAGTTACTCAGCTCAGGGGATCCACAATGAGCAGTTCTTC. It codes for CASSYSAQGIHNEQFF.

The chain has TRBV3-1 and TRBJ2-1; no firm D call. The J call may be mistaken, given a closer DNA end match to TRBJ2-7. Germline CDR1 LGHDT, CDR2 YNNKEL (reference sequence). CDR3 length: 17 residues. The CDR3 loop is CASSQVPPPSSYNEQYF. Here the CDR3 DNA reads TGTGCCAGCAGCCAAGTTCCGCCCCCCAGCTCCTACAATGAGCAGTACTTC.

Regarding this clonotype: This may arise from a read error, as a much more abundant clone is one base away. The CDR3, as DNA: TGCGCCAGCAGCCCCCAGGACGGATCATACAATGAGCAGTTCTTC. Translation gives CASSPQDGSYNEQFF. The chain couples TRBV5-1 to TRBJ2-1; D uncertain. This CDR3 comprises 15 residues. CDR1 is SGHRS, CDR2 YFSETQ, per germline. Trimming removed 4 bases at V and 4 bases at J, with 15 bases between.

This clonotype was recorded a few times. A much larger clone differs by one base, so this may be a read error. The rearrangement links TRBV6-6 to TRBJ1-2, with D maybe TRBD1 (5 bases). In germline, CDR1 is MNHNY, CDR2 SVGAGI (reference sequence). The CDR3 is made up of 14 amino acids. The CDR3, as DNA: TGTGCCAGCAGTGACTCGAGACAGAACTATGGCTACACCTTC. It specifies CASSDSRQNYGYTF.

This clonotype was counted many times. Its ends do not fully match the called genes, so a read error is possible. The chain recombines TRBV5-1 with TRBJ2-3, with D perhaps matching TRBD1 or TRBD2 (5 bases each). The germline CDR1 and CDR2 sequences are SGHRS and YFSETQ. This CDR3 contains 15 residues. The CDR3 sequence is CASSLNGASTDTQYF. For the CDR3, the DNA is TGTGCCAGCAGTTTAAACGGGGCTAGCACAGATACGCAGTATTTT.

This clonotype appeared a few times. The rearrangement links TRBV12-3 or TRBV12-4 to TRBJ1-1; possibly TRBD1 for D (6 bases). The CDR3 extends over 15 amino acids. V was clipped by 3 bases and J by 3 bases, with 14 bases between them. The CDR3 here is CASSFPQGRDTEAFF. CDR3 nucleotides: TGTGCCAGCAGTTTCCCACAGGGTAGGGACACTGAAGCTTTCTTT.

This clonotype was detected only once. The chain uses TRBV7-9 and TRBJ1-2; D is unclear. The CDR3 is made up of 13 amino acids. V was trimmed by 5 bases and J by 8 bases, leaving 15 bases between them. The germline gives CDR1 SEHNR, CDR2 FQNEAQ (reference sequence). Here the CDR3 reads CASSSTTSRGYTF. The CDR3 bases are TGTGCCAGCAGCAGTACAACTTCTCGGGGCTACACCTTC.

This chain links TRBV4-3 with TRBJ2-1; 14 bases are a match to TRBD2. The CDR3 is made up of 14 amino acids. Germline assignment: CDR1 LGHNA and CDR2 YSLEER. V shed 4 bases and J 15 bases; nucleotides not matched to a gene: 8. The CDR3 nucleotides are TGCGCCAGCAGCCCCGGGACTAGCGGGGGATTGGCGTTCTTC. This encodes CASSPGTSGGLAFF.

This chain connects TRBV6-1 to TRBJ1-2; 8 nucleotides line up with TRBD1. Looked up from germline, CDR1 is MNHNS and CDR2 is SASEGT. Trimming cost V 8 bases and J 4 bases; bases outside gene matches: 9. The CDR3 runs to 14 residues. The CDR3 DNA follows: TGTGCCAGCGGAGGAAGGACAGGGTTCTATGGCTACACCTTC. This translates into CASGGRTGFYGYTF.

This chain joins TRBV29-1 and TRBJ1-2; D is perhaps TRBD1 (5 bases). Germline lookup yields CDR1 SQVTM and CDR2 ANQGSEA. Trimming pared 5 bases from V and 8 bases from J, leaving 9 bases between. This CDR3 contains 10 residues. CDR3 nucleotide sequence: TGCAGCGTTCCGGGACCAGGCTACACCTTC. Amino acid sequence: CSVPGPGYTF.

With respect to this clonotype: This could be a read error, since a much larger clone is one nucleotide away. The chain couples TRBV5-1 to TRBJ2-5; TRBD2 matches 9 bases. After removal of 8 bases from V and 11 bases from J, the junction contained 13 bases not matched to a gene. Germline CDR1 and CDR2: SGHRS and YFSETQ. This CDR3 spans 13 amino acids. The CDR3 loop reads CASQRGDFYVQYF. The CDR3 region has the DNA TGCGCCAGTCAGCGGGGGGACTTCTACGTGCAGTACTTC.

This clonotype was observed many times. The rearrangement links TRBV2 to TRBJ2-4; D possibly matches TRBD1 or TRBD2 (6 bases each). Trimming stripped 5 bases from V and 15 bases from J, with 20 bases between. This CDR3 region has 13 residues. Germline lookup yields CDR1 SNHLY and CDR2 FYNNEI. The CDR3, as DNA: TGTGCCAGCAGTAACGCGGGACATACCTTAGTGTACTTC. Its translation is CASSNAGHTLVYF.

This chain joins TRBV20-1 and TRBJ2-5, with 10 bases fitting TRBD1. The DNA end is more similar to TRBJ2-7, so the J call may be wrong. CDR1 is DFQATT, CDR2 SNEGSKA, per germline (reference sequence). CDR3 length: 13 residues. The CDR3 DNA reads TGCAGTGCTGTCGACAGGGGGCTTGGCGAGCAGTACTTC. Its protein product is CSAVDRGLGEQYF.

In its sample, this clonotype was seen once. The DNA for the CDR3 is TGTGCCAGCAGTGGGGACAGAACTTTACGAGCTTTCTTT. Translation: CASSGDRTLRAFF. The V and J genes are TRBV28 and TRBJ1-1; 7 bases line up with TRBD1. Germline V gene data show CDR1 as MDHEN and CDR2 as SYDVKM. The CDR3 loop spans 13 amino acids. J lost 10 bases, V lost 5 bases, and 10 bases had no gene match.

This clonotype was detected only once. A much larger clone differs from this one at a single base, so this may be a read error. V is TRBV21-1 and J is TRBJ2-1; the table's D call, TRBD2, has no DNA check behind it. TRBV21-1 constitutes a pseudogene. There are 17 residues in the CDR3. CDR3 bases: TGTGCCAGCAGCAAGTCCGGTATACGAGCGGGAGTAGATGAGCAGTTCTTC. Translating gives CASSKSGIRAGVDEQFF.

This chain connects TRBV3-1 to TRBJ2-1; 8 bases align to TRBD2. V lost 0 bases to trimming and J lost 5 bases; unmatched junction nucleotides: 6. CDR3 size: 16 residues. Germline V CDR1 and CDR2: LGHDT, YNNKEL (reference sequence). CDR3 sequence reads: CASSQDMGLVDNEQFF. For the CDR3, the DNA is TGTGCCAGCAGCCAAGATATGGGACTAGTGGACAATGAGCAGTTCTTC.

The V call is TRBV7-9, the J call TRBJ2-1; 10 bases are shared with TRBD2. This CDR3 comprises 15 residues. The ends lost 4 bases at V and 6 bases at J; junction bases unmatched: 6. Germline V gives CDR1 SEHNR, CDR2 FQNEAQ (reference sequence). The CDR3 is CASSSSGGAGNEQFF. The DNA of the CDR3 is TGTGCCAGCAGCTCGAGCGGGGGGGCTGGCAATGAGCAGTTCTTC. Full variable domain (rest looked up from reference TRBV7-9 and TRBJ2-1): DTGVSQNPRHKITKRGQNVTFRCDPISEHNRLYWYRQTLGQGPEFLTYFQNEAQLEKSRLLSDRFSAERPKGSFSTLEIQRTEQGDSAMYLCASSSSGGAGNEQFFGPGTRLTVL.

The gene calls are TRBV29-1 and TRBJ1-2, with TRBD1 matching over 7 bases. The trim removed 4 bases at V and 4 bases at J, leaving 12 bases unmatched. The germline V gene has CDR1 SQVTM and CDR2 ANQGSEA. The CDR3 contains 15 residues. CDR3 coding DNA: TGCAGCGTTGGAAAATTGAGGGGGCAAAGCTATGGCTACACCTTC. Its protein is CSVGKLRGQSYGYTF.

The V and J genes are TRBV24-1 and TRBJ2-7; D remains unclear. Looked up from germline, CDR1 is KGHDR and CDR2 is SFDVKD. The CDR3 contains 13 residues. The V end lost 3 bases, the J end lost 4 bases, and 9 bases lay between the germline ends. The CDR3 DNA reads TGTGCCACCAGTGATCCAGCCCATTACGAGCAGTACTTC. It specifies CATSDPAHYEQYF.

This chain links TRBV5-1 with TRBJ1-2; D is undetermined. The germline V gene has CDR1 SGHRS and CDR2 YFSETQ. V shed 4 bases and J shed 5 bases, with 15 bases lying between them. The CDR3 runs 14 residues. CDR3 nucleotide sequence: TGCGCCAGCAGCGTGGATACGGGCCGGTATGGCTACACCTTC. The encoded protein is CASSVDTGRYGYTF.

For this clonotype: This could be a read error, since a much larger clone is one nucleotide away. This chain joins TRBV5-1 and TRBJ1-2; D is uncertain. This CDR3 has 14 residues. V was cut by 4 bases and J by 4 bases, with 14 bases left in between. Germline lookup yields CDR1 SGHRS and CDR2 YFSETQ. Here the CDR3 DNA reads TGCGCCAGCAGCCTGACAAACATACCCTATGGCTACACCTTC. Translated: CASSLTNIPYGYTF.

A remark on this clonotype: This may be a read error: a much more frequent sequence differs by one nucleotide. A read error is likely, as this CDR3 ends without the conserved phenylalanine or tryptophan. The V call is TRBV20-1, the J call TRBJ2-5, with a weak D call TRBD2 (5 bases). The CDR3 consists of 14 residues. Trimming left V 0 bases short and J 4 bases short, with 12 bases between. The germline CDR1 and CDR2 sequences are DFQATT and SNEGSKA (reference sequence). CDR3 in DNA: TGCAGTGCTAGAGATCGGCGGGTACCAGAGACCCAGTACTAC. It is translated as CSARDRRVPETQYY.